This T cell receptor beta chain was profiled in a study of T cells in Graves' hyperthyroidism and ophthalmopathy. In the study overall: Any treatment followed the collection of peripheral blood at initial diagnosis. General observations from the study: A 13 V-J model separated ophthalmopathy from stable hyperthyroidism.

RNA transcripts were the template for amplifying TCR beta CDR3 regions. An initial round of RT-PCR targeting the TCR CDR3 relied on the HTBI primer set. A single record per CDR3 protein comes from TCRdb applying MiXCR to the multiplex PCR reads. In the table there are 300,000 to 400,000 distinct CDR3 sequences, over 15% of which are singletons. This clonotype showed up many times. What it binds is unknown. V dropped 6 bases and J dropped 3 bases, with 11 bases sitting between them. CDR3 length: 13 amino acids. Stable Graves' hyperthyroidism denoted no ophthalmopathy progression over 18 months. Patients with uncontrolled infections, other autoimmune diseases, pregnancy or lactation were excluded.

This TCR came from a woman aged 45-60 years with Graves' hyperthyroidism. What was sequenced was blood. The J gene is TRBJ1-2, the V gene TRBV12-3 or TRBV12-4; tentatively, D is TRBD1 (5 bases). The CDR3 DNA sequence: TGTGCCAGCAGCTCAGGGCCGCACTATGGCTACACCTTC. This translates into CASSSGPHYGYTF.